This T cell receptor (beta chain) was sequenced in a study of spatial heterogeneity in lung cancer. Study context: Samples came from about 72 TRACERx patients with untreated early-stage lung cancer.

TCRdb independently ran MiXCR on the 5' RACE reads; one entry per CDR3 protein. The sample has approximately 43,000 distinct CDR3 sequences, under 12% seen once. This CDR3 is built from 14 residues. CDR1 and CDR2 from the germline V gene are SGHTA and FQGNSA. Trimming removed 0 bases at V and 7 bases at J, with 10 bases between. The table lists this clonotype with many counts. Specified time point: blood at routine non-recurrence follow-up after resection. The sample was PBMCs, taken at follow-up. This sequence joins TRBV7-2 and TRBJ1-5; D gene uncertain. The clonotype originates from a female donor with early-stage non-small cell lung cancer. CDR3 nucleotide sequence: TGTGCCAGCAGCTTAGCCCCGGCGGGGCAGCCCCAGCATTTT. This codes for CASSLAPAGQPQHF.